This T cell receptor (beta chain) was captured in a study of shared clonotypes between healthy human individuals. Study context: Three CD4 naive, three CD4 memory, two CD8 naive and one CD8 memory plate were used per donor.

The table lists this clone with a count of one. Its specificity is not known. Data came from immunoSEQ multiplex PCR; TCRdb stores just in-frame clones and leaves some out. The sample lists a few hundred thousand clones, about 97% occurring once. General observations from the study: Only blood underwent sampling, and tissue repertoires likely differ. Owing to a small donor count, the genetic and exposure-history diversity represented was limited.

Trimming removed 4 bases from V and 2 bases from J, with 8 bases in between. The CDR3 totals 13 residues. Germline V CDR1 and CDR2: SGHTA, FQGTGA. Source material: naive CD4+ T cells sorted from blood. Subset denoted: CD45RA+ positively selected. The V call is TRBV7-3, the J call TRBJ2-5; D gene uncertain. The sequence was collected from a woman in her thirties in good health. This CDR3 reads CASSSIGQETQYF. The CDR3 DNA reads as TGTGCCAGCAGCTCCATAGGACAAGAGACCCAGTACTTC.